This T cell receptor beta chain was retrieved from a study of breast tumors, draining lymph nodes, adjacent tissues. Study-level points and caveats: Tumors had less TCR diversity than lymph nodes, more than nontumor tissue. The data were judged consistent with most tumor T cells coming from lymph node and expanding in tumor. Luminal-like breast cancer showed significantly higher tumor–nontumor repertoire similarity than basal-like.

The lymph nodes were axillary draining lymph nodes from breast cancer patients. The V gene lost 4 bases and the J gene lost 1 base, with 8 bases spanning the gap. CDR1 LNHDA and CDR2 SQIVND come from the germline V gene (reference sequence). This CDR3 comprises 13 residues. This clonotype has ten or more counts. Its target is not known. TCRdb fed the multiplex PCR reads into MiXCR, producing one record per CDR3 protein. Here the sample spans about 300,000 distinct CDR3 sequences, under 35% being singletons. Sequencing used axillary lymph node tissue. This receptor was identified in a female donor with breast cancer. Some clones in this sample may be carry-over from other donors' samples. This chain links TRBV19 with TRBJ2-7; D unclear. DNA of the CDR3: TGTGCCAGTAGTAAAGGGATATCCTACGAGCAGTACTTC. Translating it yields CASSKGISYEQYF.